This is a list of T cell receptor beta chains from one sample in a study of blood T cell repertoires in COVID-19. Sequencing was performed with immunoSEQ multiplex PCR; in TCRdb, only in-frame clones are kept and a portion is missing. The table includes 200,000 to 300,000 clones, more than 75% detected once. The material sequenced was peripheral blood. Receptors were obtained from a woman in her sixties or seventies with active or convalescent COVID-19. CDR3s include the opening cysteine and the closing phenylalanine or tryptophan. D genes are given only for firm matches. For some rows the clone size is stated as once, few or many, or as a class when expanded; others skip it.

V	D	J	size	DNA	CDR3
TRBV13	TRBD1	TRBJ1-6	NA	TGTGCCAGCAACTCCGGGACAGGGGGCAATTCACCCCTCCACTTT	CASNSGTGGNSPLHF
TRBV19	TRBD1	TRBJ1-1	NA	TGTGCCAGTAGCCTCGGGACAGAGAACACTGAAGCTTTCTTT	CASSLGTENTEAFF
TRBV27	TRBD1	TRBJ1-5	NA	TGTGCCAGCACCTCGAATGGGGACAGGGGAAGGTATCAGCCCCAGCATTTT	CASTSNGDRGRYQPQHF
TRBV21-1	NA	TRBJ1-1	NA	TGTGCCAGCAGCAAAGAAGCCCGCAAGAAGTTGAACACTGAAGCTTTCTTT	CASSKEARKKLNTEAFF
TRBV18	TRBD1	TRBJ1-3	NA	TGTGCCAGCTCACTTGGGACAGTTGGAAACACCATATATTTT	CASSLGTVGNTIYF
TRBV6-1	TRBD1	TRBJ2-1	once	TGTGCCAGCAGTGAAGCGGGACAGGGGGCGCTTGAGCAGTTCTTC	CASSEAGQGALEQFF
TRBV18	TRBD1	TRBJ2-1	NA	TGTGCCAGCTCACCGAGCCGGGACAGGGGGCACAATGAGCAGTTCTTC	CASSPSRDRGHNEQFF
TRBV5-1	NA	TRBJ1-6	NA	TGCGCCAGCAGCCCCCGGGAGGGAGGGACTTCACCCCTCCACTTT	CASSPREGGTSPLHF
TRBV19	NA	TRBJ2-3	NA	TGTGCCAGTCAAGAGAGGGATACGCAGTATTTT	CASQERDTQYF
TRBV6-6	TRBD1	TRBJ2-7	NA	TGTGCCAGCACCAAAATTGGGACAGGGGGGGCGACCGAGCAGTACTTC	CASTKIGTGGATEQYF
TRBV4-3	TRBD1	TRBJ2-7	NA	TGCGCCAGCAGCCAAGAAAGGACAGGGGGATACGAGCAGTACTTC	CASSQERTGGYEQYF
TRBV9	TRBD2	TRBJ2-6	NA	TGTGCCAGCAGCGGCTCTTTGGCCGGGGGGGCCTCGGGCTCTGGGGCCAACGTCCTGACTTTC	CASSGSLAGGASGSGANVLTF
TRBV27	TRBD1	TRBJ1-4	few	TGTGCCAGCAGTTTCGACAGGGTGAACGAAAAACTGTTTTTT	CASSFDRVNEKLFF
TRBV3-1/TRBV3-2	NA	TRBJ2-7	NA	TGTGCCAGCAGCCGACAGGACGAGCAGTACTTC	CASSRQDEQYF
TRBV18	TRBD1	TRBJ2-2	NA	TGTGCCAGCTCGCTCGGGACAGCCACCGGGGAGCTGTTTTTT	CASSLGTATGELFF
TRBV7-2	TRBD1	TRBJ1-2	NA	TGTGCCAGCAGCAAAAACAGGGGAGACTATGGCTACACCTTC	CASSKNRGDYGYTF
TRBV6-5	TRBD2	TRBJ2-5	NA	TGTGCCAGCAGTTACTCCCGGGGGGGCGGGGAGACCCAGTACTTC	CASSYSRGGGETQYF
TRBV19	TRBD1	TRBJ1-5	NA	TGTGCCAGTAGTTCCACAGGGGGTAGGACCCAGCATTTT	CASSSTGGRTQHF
TRBV6-5	NA	TRBJ1-1	NA	TGTGCCAGCGCTTATGGGGGCTTGAACACTGAAGCTTTCTTT	CASAYGGLNTEAFF
TRBV24-1	NA	TRBJ2-3	NA	TGTGCCACCAGCGGGCCTAGCGTCGATACGCAGTATTTT	CATSGPSVDTQYF
TRBV2	NA	TRBJ1-1	once	TGTGCCAGATATTACGGGACATGGCCCTTT	CARYYGTWPF
TRBV19	NA	TRBJ1-1	NA	TGTGCCAGTAGTCGGACAGCCTACACTGAAGCTTTCTTT	CASSRTAYTEAFF